What follows are 2 T cell receptor beta chains derived from one specimen sequenced in a study of blood T cell repertoires in COVID-19. The repertoire was sequenced with immunoSEQ multiplex PCR; TCRdb's copy has only in-frame clones and lacks some. The sample has about 400,000 clones, more than 85% seen once. Sequences were obtained from PBMCs or T cells enriched from blood (not recorded which). Every receptor here comes from a woman aged 25 to 39 who had recovered from COVID-19.

This chain's CDR3 is CASGLTVHTEAFF. CDR3 coding DNA: TGTGCTAGTGGTTTGACAGTCCACACTGAAGCTTTCTTT. The genes are TRBV12-5 and TRBJ1-1; unclear D gene. This CDR3 is built from 13 residues. V dropped 2 bases and J dropped 3 bases, with 7 bases sitting between them. Germline CDR1 LGHNT, CDR2 FRNRAP.

The genes are TRBV19 and TRBJ1-4, with 7 bases aligning to TRBD1. CDR1 LNHDA and CDR2 SQIVND come from the germline V gene (reference sequence). The CDR3 has 16 amino acids. The trim removed 3 bases at V and 0 bases at J, leaving 4 bases unmatched. Here the CDR3 reads CASSIDQGATNEKLFF. The CDR3 nucleotides read TGTGCCAGTAGTATCGACCAGGGGGCAACTAATGAAAAACTGTTTTTT. Combining the CDR3 with reference TRBV19 and TRBJ1-4 gives the whole variable domain DGGITQSPKYLFRKEGQNVTLSCEQNLNHDAMYWYRQDPGQGLRLIYYSQIVNDFQKGDIAEGYSVSREKKESFPLTVTSAQKNPTAFYLCASSIDQGATNEKLFFGSGTQLSVL.